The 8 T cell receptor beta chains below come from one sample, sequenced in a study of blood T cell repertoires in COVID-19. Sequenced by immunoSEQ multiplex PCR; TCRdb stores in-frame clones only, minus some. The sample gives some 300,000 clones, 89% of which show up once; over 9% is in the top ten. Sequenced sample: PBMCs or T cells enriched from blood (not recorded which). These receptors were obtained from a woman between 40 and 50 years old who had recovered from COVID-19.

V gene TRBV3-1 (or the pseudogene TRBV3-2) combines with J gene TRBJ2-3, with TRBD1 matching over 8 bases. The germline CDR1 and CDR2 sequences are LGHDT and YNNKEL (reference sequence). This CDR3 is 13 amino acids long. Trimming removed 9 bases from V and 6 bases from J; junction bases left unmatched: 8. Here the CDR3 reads CASGQGRTDTQYF. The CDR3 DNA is TGTGCCAGTGGACAGGGAAGGACGGATACGCAGTATTTT.

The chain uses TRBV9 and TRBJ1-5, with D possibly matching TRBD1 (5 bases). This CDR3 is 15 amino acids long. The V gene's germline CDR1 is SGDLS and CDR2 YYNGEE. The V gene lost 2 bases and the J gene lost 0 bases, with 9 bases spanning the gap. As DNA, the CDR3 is TGTGCCAGCAGCGTCCAGGGTTATAGCAATCAGCCCCAGCATTTT. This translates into CASSVQGYSNQPQHF.

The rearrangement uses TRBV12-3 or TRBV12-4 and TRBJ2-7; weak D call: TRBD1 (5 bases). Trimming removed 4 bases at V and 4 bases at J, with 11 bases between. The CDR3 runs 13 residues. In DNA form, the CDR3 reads TGTGCCAGCAGTTCCCCCACAGGTTACGAGCAGTACTTC. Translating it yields CASSSPTGYEQYF.

The CDR3 nucleotides read TGTGCCAGCAGCTTAGGGCAGGGTGACTCTGGCTACACCTTC. Translation: CASSLGQGDSGYTF. The chain couples TRBV7-8 to TRBJ1-2; D is perhaps TRBD1 (5 bases). The length of the CDR3 is 14 residues. Between the trimmed V and J ends, which lost 1 base and 7 bases, there was a span of 13 bases. Germline assignment: CDR1 SGHVS and CDR2 FQNEAQ.

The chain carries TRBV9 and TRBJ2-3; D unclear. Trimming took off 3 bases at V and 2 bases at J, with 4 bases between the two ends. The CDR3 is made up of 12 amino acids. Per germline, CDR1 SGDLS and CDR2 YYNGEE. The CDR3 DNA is TGTGCCAGCAGCGCCTTCACAGATACGCAGTATTTT. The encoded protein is CASSAFTDTQYF.

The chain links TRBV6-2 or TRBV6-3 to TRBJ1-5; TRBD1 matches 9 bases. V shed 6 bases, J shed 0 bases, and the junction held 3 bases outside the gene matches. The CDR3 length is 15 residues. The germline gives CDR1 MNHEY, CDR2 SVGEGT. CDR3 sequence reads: CASSRTGDSNQPQHF. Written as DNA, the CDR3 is TGTGCCAGCAGCCGGACAGGGGATAGCAATCAGCCCCAGCATTTT.

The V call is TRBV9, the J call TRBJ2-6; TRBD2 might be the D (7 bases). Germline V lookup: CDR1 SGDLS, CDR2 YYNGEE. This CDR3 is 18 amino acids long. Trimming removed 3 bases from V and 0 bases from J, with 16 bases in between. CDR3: CASSASRGAFSGANVLTF. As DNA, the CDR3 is TGTGCCAGCAGCGCCTCCCGGGGGGCCTTCTCTGGGGCCAACGTCCTGACTTTC.

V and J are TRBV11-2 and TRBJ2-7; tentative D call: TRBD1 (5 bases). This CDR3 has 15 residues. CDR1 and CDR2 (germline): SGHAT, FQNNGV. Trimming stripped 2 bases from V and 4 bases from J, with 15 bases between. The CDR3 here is CASSLSPVGLYEQYF. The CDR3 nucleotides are TGTGCCAGCAGCTTAAGCCCCGTGGGGCTATACGAGCAGTACTTC.